This passage covers 28 T cell receptor beta chains from one sample sequenced in a study of graft-versus-host responses after intestinal transplantation. TCRdb keeps only in-frame clones here, not all; method: immunoSEQ multiplex PCR. This table holds 20,000 to 30,000 clones, approximately 90% found once. The source was PBMCs, collected roughly 41 days after intestinal transplant. The receptors stem from a human patient who received an intestinal transplant, so some T cells may come from the graft donor.

The chain couples TRBV10-1 to TRBJ2-7; D remains unclear. This CDR3 spans 9 amino acids. V was cut by 3 bases and J by 6 bases, with 0 bases left in between. Germline assignment: CDR1 WNHNN and CDR2 SYGVQD (reference sequence). In nucleotides, the CDR3 is TGCGCCAGCAGTGACGAGCAGTACTTC. Encoded protein: CASSDEQYF.

The gene calls are TRBV28 and TRBJ2-2; D not certain. Trimming pared 1 base from V and 0 bases from J, leaving 6 bases between. Germline V lookup: CDR1 MDHEN, CDR2 SYDVKM. The CDR3 has 15 amino acids. CDR3 DNA sequence: TGTGCCAGCAGTTTATTGCAGGCGAACACCGGGGAGCTGTTTTTT. Protein sequence: CASSLLQANTGELFF.

The CDR3, as DNA: TGTGCCAGCAGCGTAGGACTAGCGATCACCGGGGAGCTGTTTTTT. Protein product: CASSVGLAITGELFF. The chain carries TRBV9 and TRBJ2-2; 8 nucleotides align to TRBD2. This CDR3 comprises 15 residues. Germline CDR1 reads SGDLS; CDR2 reads YYNGEE. V lost 0 bases, J lost 4 bases, and 2 bases stayed unmatched.

This sequence joins TRBV30 and TRBJ2-4, with 9 nucleotides matching TRBD2. The CDR3 sequence is 22 residues long. V lost 0 bases and J lost 9; bases outside the gene matches: 30. CDR1 and CDR2 from the germline V gene are GTSNPN and SVGIG (reference sequence). The CDR3 here is CAWSVGRAGEFVAGESGGIQYF. The CDR3 region has the DNA TGTGCCTGGAGTGTAGGTCGGGCAGGGGAGTTCGTAGCGGGAGAGAGTGGAGGCATTCAGTACTTC.

This clone was counted a single time. The same CDR3 can be traced to other DNA sequences in this sample. The J gene is TRBJ2-3, the V gene TRBV29-1, with D perhaps matching TRBD1 or TRBD2 (5 bases each). The V end lost 4 bases, the J end lost 6 bases, and 11 bases lay between the germline ends. CDR3 length: 12 residues. Germline-derived CDR1 and CDR2 are SQVTM and ANQGSEA. The CDR3 DNA is TGCAGCGTTGTTCCGGGGACGGATACGCAGTATTTT. Encoded protein: CSVVPGTDTQYF.

The J gene is TRBJ1-5, the V gene TRBV27; D unclear. The V end was cut by 3 bases, the J end by 0 bases, with 6 bases between. From germline, CDR1 is MNHEY and CDR2 SMNVEV (reference sequence). This CDR3 spans 14 amino acids. CDR3 nucleotide sequence: TGTGCCAGCAGTTTCCCGGGTAGCAATCAGCCCCAGCATTTT. This sequence encodes CASSFPGSNQPQHF.

The chain carries TRBV5-1 and TRBJ2-1, with 9 positions matching TRBD2. The V segment lost 4 bases and the J segment 0 bases; nucleotides outside the gene matches: 8. CDR1 SGHRS and CDR2 YFSETQ come from the germline V gene. This CDR3 region has 17 residues. CDR3 DNA sequence: TGCGCCAGCAGCCCCACCGGGACTAGCCTCTCCTACAATGAGCAGTTCTTC. Protein sequence: CASSPTGTSLSYNEQFF.

This CDR3 is CASSPDRGDYEQYF. As DNA, the CDR3 is TGCGCCAGCAGCCCAGACAGGGGGGACTACGAGCAGTACTTC. The chain recombines TRBV4-1 with TRBJ2-7; TRBD1 matches at 9 bases. The length of the CDR3 is 14 residues. The germline CDR1 and CDR2 sequences are MGHRA and YSYEKL. Germline trimming cut 4 bases from V and 3 bases from J; bases unmatched to any gene: 4.

The chain links TRBV4-1 to TRBJ2-7, with D possibly being TRBD1 or TRBD2 (5 bases each). The CDR3 is made up of 13 amino acids. V was cut by 3 bases and J by 4 bases, with 10 bases left in between. Per the germline V gene, CDR1 is MGHRA and CDR2 is YSYEKL. The CDR3 is CASSHGGKYEQYF. The DNA of the CDR3 is TGCGCCAGCAGCCATGGGGGAAAGTACGAGCAGTACTTC.

The rearrangement uses TRBV9 and TRBJ2-5; 8 bases fit TRBD2. The CDR3 contains 14 residues. Germline V gives CDR1 SGDLS, CDR2 YYNGEE. J gave up 5 bases and V 3 bases, and 6 bases lay outside the gene matches. The CDR3 DNA follows: TGTGCCAGCAGCGCTCTCGGGGGGGTCGAGACCCAGTACTTC. Translation gives CASSALGGVETQYF.

This clone appeared a single time. The chain carries TRBV29-1 and TRBJ1-1; TRBD1 is a possible D gene (5 bases). Germline V CDR1 and CDR2: SQVTM, ANQGSEA. Trimming shortened V by 7 bases and J by 1 base, and 13 bases separated the two germline ends. The CDR3 is 13 residues long. The CDR3 protein is CSATHGTNTEAFF. In DNA, the CDR3 is TGCAGCGCCACCCATGGGACGAACACTGAAGCTTTCTTT.

The chain is built from TRBV13 and TRBJ2-5, with 10 bases identical to TRBD2. Germline V gene sequence: CDR1 PRHDT, CDR2 FYEKMQ (reference sequence). J was trimmed by 2 bases and V by 5 bases; bases with no gene match: 14. The CDR3 spans 18 residues. DNA for the CDR3: TGTGCCAGCAGCCCCCCGCGGACTAGCGGCCCTAGGCAAGAGACCCAGTACTTC. Translating gives CASSPPRTSGPRQETQYF.

J is TRBJ2-1 and V is TRBV28, with D tentatively TRBD1 (6 bases). Trimming removed 4 bases from V and 0 bases from J, with 13 bases in between. The CDR3 has 16 residues. The germline V gene has CDR1 MDHEN and CDR2 SYDVKM. The CDR3 DNA follows: TGTGCCAGCAGTTACTGGCAGGGGAGCTCCTACAATGAGCAGTTCTTC. Protein: CASSYWQGSSYNEQFF. The entire variable domain, with the rest obtained from reference TRBV28 and TRBJ2-1, is as follows: DVKVTQSSRYLVKRTGEKVFLECVQDMDHENMFWYRQDPGLGLRLIYFSYDVKMKEKGDIPEGYSVSREKKERFSLILESASTNQTSMYLCASSYWQGSSYNEQFFGPGTRLTVL.

In DNA, the CDR3 is TGTGCCAGTGGTCGCACCGGGACGAGCAATCAGCCCCAGCATTTT. Its translation is CASGRTGTSNQPQHF. The chain links TRBV19 to TRBJ1-5, with TRBD1 as a possible D gene (5 bases). V lost 8 bases and J 1 base, leaving 15 bases between the germline ends. The CDR3 runs to 15 residues. Germline V gene data show CDR1 as LNHDA and CDR2 as SQIVND (reference sequence).

The rearrangement joins TRBV2 to TRBJ2-7; D might be TRBD1 (6 bases). The germline CDR1 and CDR2 sequences are SNHLY and FYNNEI. The CDR3 consists of 14 residues. Trimming took off 6 bases at V and 1 base at J, with 13 bases between the two ends. CDR3 coding DNA: TGTGCCAGCAGCCCTCGGGACATTTCCTACGAGCAGTACTTC. Translated: CASSPRDISYEQYF.

V and J are TRBV7-9 and TRBJ2-3; TRBD2 aligns across 9 bases. The CDR3 length is 15 residues. Germline V gene sequence: CDR1 SEHNR, CDR2 FQNEAQ (reference sequence). V shed 3 bases, J shed 2 bases, and the junction held 3 bases outside the gene matches. The CDR3: CASSFKRGVTDTQYF. DNA of the CDR3: TGTGCCAGCAGCTTTAAGCGGGGGGTCACAGATACGCAGTATTTT.

The chain carries TRBV13 and TRBJ1-1, with D perhaps matching TRBD1 (5 bases). The CDR3 runs to 15 residues. Trimming left V 3 bases short and J 0 bases short, with 11 bases between. Germline CDR1 and CDR2: PRHDT and FYEKMQ (reference sequence). The CDR3 DNA reads TGTGCCAGCAGCTTTAGTCAAGGGGTGAACACTGAAGCTTTCTTT. Amino acids: CASSFSQGVNTEAFF.

The genes are TRBV6-5 and TRBJ2-3; 9 nucleotides agree with TRBD2. Trimming took 2 bases from V and 1 from J; bases not matched to a gene: 1. The CDR3 loop spans 15 amino acids. Germline values: CDR1 MNHEY, CDR2 SVGAGI. The CDR3 protein is CASSYQREGTDTQYF. The CDR3, as DNA: TGTGCCAGCAGTTACCAGCGGGAGGGCACAGATACGCAGTATTTT.

The chain employs TRBV25-1 and TRBJ2-1; the D gene is possibly TRBD2 (5 bases). Germline values: CDR1 MGHDK, CDR2 SYGVNS. V lost 0 bases to trimming and J lost 0 bases, with 6 bases between them. The CDR3 length is 15 residues. The CDR3 loop is CASSEYGSSYNEQFF. As DNA, the CDR3 is TGTGCCAGCAGTGAATATGGGAGCTCCTACAATGAGCAGTTCTTC.

The V call is TRBV10-2, the J call TRBJ2-2; TRBD2 is a possible D gene (5 bases). V was clipped by 2 bases and J by 4 bases, with 20 bases between them. Per the germline V gene, CDR1 is WSHSY and CDR2 is SAAADI. This CDR3 spans 18 amino acids. The CDR3 is CASSEVASWTITTGELFF. The CDR3 DNA reads TGCGCCAGCAGTGAGGTAGCTAGCTGGACGATCACCACCGGGGAGCTGTTTTTT.

This clone has just one count. Different DNA sequences within this sample yield the same CDR3. The chain employs TRBV15 and TRBJ2-7; TRBD1 matches 8 bases. The CDR3 has 16 residues. J lost 3 bases, V lost 0 bases, and 7 bases had no gene match. The germline CDR1 and CDR2 sequences are LNHNV and YYDKDF (reference sequence). The CDR3: CATSRDRDRGVYEQYF. As DNA, the CDR3 is TGTGCCACCAGCAGAGACCGAGACAGGGGAGTCTACGAGCAGTACTTC.

The V call is TRBV7-9, the J call TRBJ2-6; D unclear. Trimming took 5 bases from V and 0 from J, leaving 17 bases between them. The CDR3 loop spans 18 amino acids. The V gene's germline CDR1 is SEHNR and CDR2 FQNEAQ (reference sequence). The CDR3 loop is CASSVPIRALSGANVLTF. In DNA form, the CDR3 reads TGTGCCAGCAGCGTGCCGATTCGGGCCCTCTCTGGGGCCAACGTCCTGACTTTC.

The chain is built from TRBV9 and TRBJ2-1; 7 bases line up with TRBD1. Per the germline V gene, CDR1 is SGDLS and CDR2 is YYNGEE. With V trimmed by 3 bases and J by 9 bases, 6 bases remained unmatched. There are 13 residues in the CDR3. The CDR3 nucleotides are TGTGCCAGCAGCGAGGGGGCGCTTATTGAGCAGTTCTTC. This gives the protein CASSEGALIEQFF.

CDR3 loop: CASSLEAGTLFF. CDR3 nucleotides: TGTGCCAGCAGCTTGGAGGCAGGGACACTGTTTTTT. The chain employs TRBV5-6 and TRBJ1-4, with D maybe TRBD1 (5 bases). This CDR3 is 12 amino acids long. CDR1 and CDR2 from the germline V gene are SGHDT and YYEEEE. V was shortened by 0 bases and J by 13 bases, with 10 bases between the two germline ends. Based on the CDR3 plus reference TRBV5-6 and TRBJ1-4, the full variable domain is DAGVTQSPTHLIKTRGQQVTLRCSPKSGHDTVSWYQQALGQGPQFIFQYYEEEERQRGNFPDRFSGHQFPNYSSELNVNALLLGDSALYLCASSLEAGTLFFGSGTQLSVL.

The chain employs TRBV5-1 and TRBJ2-3; D gene ambiguous. Trimming took off 0 bases at V and 0 bases at J, with 11 bases between the two ends. CDR3 size: 16 residues. The V gene's germline CDR1 is SGHRS and CDR2 YFSETQ. CDR3 DNA sequence: TGCGCCAGCAGCTTGGCCGGACGGGCGAGCACAGATACGCAGTATTTT. The encoded protein is CASSLAGRASTDTQYF.

The chain recombines TRBV2 with TRBJ2-5; D call uncertain. The J call may not be correct, given that the DNA end is closer to TRBJ2-7. Germline CDR1 and CDR2: SNHLY and FYNNEI. The CDR3 extends over 14 amino acids. The CDR3 DNA reads as TGTGCCAGCACTCCGCATCCTTTCACCTACGAGCAGTACTTC. Encoded protein: CASTPHPFTYEQYF.

The gene calls are TRBV10-3 and TRBJ2-1; 7 nucleotides match TRBD2. CDR1 ENHRY and CDR2 SYGVKD come from the germline V gene. There are 18 residues in the CDR3. J lost 3 bases, V lost 6 bases, and 17 bases had no gene match. Here the CDR3 reads CAISTRYPGTINYNEQFF. Here the CDR3 DNA reads TGTGCCATCAGCACCCGCTACCCCGGGACTATCAACTACAATGAGCAGTTCTTC.

This chain links TRBV4-1 with TRBJ1-1; D possibly corresponds to TRBD1 (6 bases). The CDR3 is made up of 15 amino acids. Germline CDR1 and CDR2: MGHRA and YSYEKL. The V end lost 3 bases, the J end lost 4 bases, and 15 bases lay between the germline ends. CDR3 DNA: TGCGCCAGCAGCCAGTCCCTAGGGGGGGTCACTGAAGCTTTCTTT. Protein: CASSQSLGGVTEAFF.